This T cell receptor (beta chain) was found in a study of cytomegalovirus exposure and HLA in healthy donors. Researchers ran the PCR with 60 Vbeta and 13 Jbeta primers. TCRdb's table, derived via immunoSEQ multiplex PCR, lists solely in-frame clones and lacks some. The profile shows 100,000 to 120,000 clones, roughly 15% of them singletons. Worth noting for this clone: Its antigen is as yet unknown.

Study-wide findings and caveats: Relative to the approximately 630-donor mean, N-insertions were reportedly fewer in an Asian-associated ancestry cluster in a later analysis. Being productive about 90% or about 30% of the time was typical of most TCR beta V segments in an earlier analysis. Sequencing likely produced, as an artifact, a cluster of highly shared sequence variants. There were 150 to 200 TCR beta chains listed as cytomegalovirus-associated.

Sequenced input: PBMCs. The sequence was collected from a female donor in good health and CMV-seronegative.

The CDR3 DNA is TGTGCCAGCCCTGACAGGGGGAATGGCTACACCTTC. It specifies CASPDRGNGYTF. V usage is TRBV2 and J usage is TRBJ1-2; 9 positions agree with TRBD1. Per germline, CDR1 SNHLY and CDR2 FYNNEI. With 8 bases clipped from V and 6 bases from J, the junction kept 4 bases outside the gene matches. This CDR3 spans 12 amino acids. Combining the CDR3 with reference TRBV2 and TRBJ1-2 gives the whole variable domain EPEVTQTPSHQVTQMGQEVILRCVPISNHLYFYWYRQILGQKVEFLVSFYNNEISEKSEIFDDQFSVERPDGSNFTLKIRSTKLEDSAMYFCASPDRGNGYTFGSGTRLTVV.